This T cell receptor (beta chain) was profiled in a study of T cells after yellow fever vaccination. Study-wide context: Fractions of limited cellularity were prepared by means of SMART-Seq v4 Ultra Low Input. The study's findings and limits: Though it reached lower strength, the secondary response hit its peak faster, day 5 versus 15.

A few counts support this clonotype. Its antigen is currently unknown. The CDR3 extends over 16 amino acids. A single record per CDR3 protein comes from TCRdb applying MiXCR to the 5' RACE reads. Altogether 300,000 or so distinct CDR3 sequences are present, about 10% being singletons, with the ten largest covering approximately 3.5%. The V call is TRBV21-1, the J call TRBJ2-1; the table's D call, TRBD1, was not checked against the DNA. TRBV21-1 is classified as a pseudogene. The specimen comprised CD4+ T cells sorted from PBMCs, sampled 5 days after the yellow fever booster vaccination. This clonotype was sampled from a man between 18 and 29 years old who received the YFV17D yellow fever vaccine. In nucleotides, the CDR3 is TGTGCCAGCATCCAGCGAGACAGAGTATTACGCAATGAGCAGTTCTTC. Its translation is CASIQRDRVLRNEQFF.